This is a list of T cell receptor beta chains from one sample in a study of blood T cell repertoires in COVID-19. Sequenced by immunoSEQ multiplex PCR; TCRdb stores in-frame clones only, minus some. The sample includes about 140,000 clones, 60% to 85% of them seen just once. Input material: peripheral blood. Receptor source: a man over 45 with acute or convalescent COVID-19. The conserved cysteine and the conserved F or W are not part of the CDR3 here. Clone size, where shown, is once, few, many, or a class for clones that have expanded.

AWDRAGGYT	TRBV30	TRBJ1-2	NA
ASRQDNSPLH	TRBV5-4	TRBJ1-6	NA
SVGGDRSPVKLF	TRBV29-1	TRBJ1-4	NA
AWSAWADYGYT	TRBV30	TRBJ1-2	few
ASSLGGGNTIY	TRBV5-1	TRBJ1-3	NA
ASSYSSGLAGVEQY	TRBV6-5	TRBJ2-7	NA
AISGTGNGYT	TRBV10-3	TRBJ1-2	once
ATSDLRETSGEETQY	TRBV24-1	TRBJ2-5	few
ASSPNRGQGYGYT	TRBV28	TRBJ1-2	NA
ASSQPATGTNYGYT	TRBV3-1/TRBV3-2	TRBJ1-2	NA
ASSQEGSVTRGGRGTQY	TRBV4-2	TRBJ2-3	NA
ASSLTGQGAGELF	TRBV5-1	TRBJ2-2	NA
ATSDPAQGTDTQY	TRBV24-1	TRBJ2-3	NA
SVTPQANYGYT	TRBV29-1	TRBJ1-2	NA
ASSPFQGASSGNTIY	TRBV18	TRBJ1-3	NA
ASSEGFSQGQLYEQY	TRBV2	TRBJ2-7	few
ASRFRGQGYEAF	TRBV6-5	TRBJ1-1	NA
ASSGLAGGGDTQY	TRBV2	TRBJ2-3	NA
ASNSGGRSQPQH	TRBV19	TRBJ1-5	NA
ASSLGRGDFGYT	TRBV5-6	TRBJ1-2	NA
ASSIQGEETQY	TRBV5-4	TRBJ2-5	NA
ARSYSGGPSYNEQF	TRBV5-3	TRBJ2-1	NA
ASSSTGTSPSTDTQY	TRBV19	TRBJ2-3	NA
ASSIQAAGTDTQY	TRBV5-1	TRBJ2-3	NA